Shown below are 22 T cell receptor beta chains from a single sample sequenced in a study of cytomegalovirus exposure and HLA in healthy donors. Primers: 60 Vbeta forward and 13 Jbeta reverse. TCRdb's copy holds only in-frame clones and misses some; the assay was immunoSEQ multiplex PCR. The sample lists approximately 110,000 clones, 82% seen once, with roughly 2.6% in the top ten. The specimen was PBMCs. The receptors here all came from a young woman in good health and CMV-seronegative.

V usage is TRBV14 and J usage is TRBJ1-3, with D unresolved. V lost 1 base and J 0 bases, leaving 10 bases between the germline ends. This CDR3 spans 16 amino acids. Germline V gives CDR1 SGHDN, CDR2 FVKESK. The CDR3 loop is CASSQVLTGSGNTIYF. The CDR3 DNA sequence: TGTGCCAGCAGCCAAGTATTAACGGGCTCTGGAAACACCATATATTTT.

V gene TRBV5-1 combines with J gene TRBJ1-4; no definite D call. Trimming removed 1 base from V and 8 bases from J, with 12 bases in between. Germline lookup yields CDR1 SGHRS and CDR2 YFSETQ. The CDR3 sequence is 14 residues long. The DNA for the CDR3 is TGCGCCAGCAGCTTGTTACCCAAGGAGGAAAAACTGTTTTTT. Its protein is CASSLLPKEEKLFF.

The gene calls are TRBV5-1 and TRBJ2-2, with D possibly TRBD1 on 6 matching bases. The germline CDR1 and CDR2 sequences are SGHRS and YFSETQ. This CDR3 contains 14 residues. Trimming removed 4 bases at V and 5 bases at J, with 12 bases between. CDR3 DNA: TGCGCCAGCAGCGCCCAAACAGGGACCGGGGAGCTGTTTTTT. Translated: CASSAQTGTGELFF. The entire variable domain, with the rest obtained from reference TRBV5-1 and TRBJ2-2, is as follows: KAGVTQTPRYLIKTRGQQVTLSCSPISGHRSVSWYQQTPGQGLQFLFEYFSETQRNKGNFPGRFSGRQFSNSRSEMNVSTLELGDSALYLCASSAQTGTGELFFGEGSRLTVL.

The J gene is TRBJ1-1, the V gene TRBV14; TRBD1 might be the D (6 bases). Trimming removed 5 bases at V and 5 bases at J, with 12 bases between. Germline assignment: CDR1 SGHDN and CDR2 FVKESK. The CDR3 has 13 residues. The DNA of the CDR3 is TGTGCCAGCAGCACGACAGGTACGACTGAAGCTTTCTTT. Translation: CASSTTGTTEAFF.

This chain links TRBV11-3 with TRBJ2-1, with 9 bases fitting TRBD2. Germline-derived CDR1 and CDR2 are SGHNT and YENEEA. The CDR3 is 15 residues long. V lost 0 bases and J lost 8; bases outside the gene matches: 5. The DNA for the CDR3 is TGTGCCAGCAGCTTAGAGGGGACTAGCTGGGATGAGCAGTTCTTC. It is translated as CASSLEGTSWDEQFF. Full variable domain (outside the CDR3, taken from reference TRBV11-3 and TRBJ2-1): EAGVVQSPRYKIIEKKQPVAFWCNPISGHNTLYWYLQNLGQGPELLIRYENEEAVDDSQLPKDRFSAERLKGVDSTLKIQPAELGDSAVYLCASSLEGTSWDEQFFGPGTRLTVL.

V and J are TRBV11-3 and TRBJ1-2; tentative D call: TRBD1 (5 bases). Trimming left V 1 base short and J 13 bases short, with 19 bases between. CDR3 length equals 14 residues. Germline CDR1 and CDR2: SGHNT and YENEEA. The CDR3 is CASSLGTTAFGATF. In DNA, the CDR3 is TGTGCCAGCAGCTTAGGTACGACAGCCTTCGGAGCCACCTTC.

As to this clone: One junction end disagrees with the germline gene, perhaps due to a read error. The CDR3 sequence is CASSFGQGGRNEQFF. DNA for the CDR3: TGTGCTAGCAGCTTCGGACAGGGAGGTCGCAATGAGCAGTTCTTC. The V gene is TRBV7-7, the J gene TRBJ2-1; 8 nucleotides agree with TRBD1. The germline CDR1 and CDR2 sequences are SSHAT and FNYEAQ (reference sequence). The CDR3 totals 15 residues.

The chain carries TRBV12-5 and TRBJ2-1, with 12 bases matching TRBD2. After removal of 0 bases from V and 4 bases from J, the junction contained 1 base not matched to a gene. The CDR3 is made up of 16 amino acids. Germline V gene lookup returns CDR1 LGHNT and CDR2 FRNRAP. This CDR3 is CASGLVGLAGYNEQFF. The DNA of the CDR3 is TGTGCTAGTGGTTTGGTCGGACTAGCGGGATACAATGAGCAGTTCTTC.

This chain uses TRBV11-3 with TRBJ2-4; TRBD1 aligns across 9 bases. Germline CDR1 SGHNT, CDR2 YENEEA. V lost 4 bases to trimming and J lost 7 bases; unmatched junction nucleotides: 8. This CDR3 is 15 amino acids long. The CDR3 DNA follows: TGTGCCAGCAGCTCAGGCGGTGGGACAGGGAACATTCAGTACTTC. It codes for CASSSGGGTGNIQYF.

CDR3 in DNA: TGTGCCAGCAGCCTAACGGCGGGCGACTTTCAAGTGGAGACCCAGTACTTC. Translated, it gives CASSLTAGDFQVETQYF. The chain uses TRBV5-4 and TRBJ2-5, with D possibly being TRBD2 (5 bases). The CDR3 has 17 residues. V lost 4 bases, J lost 5 bases, and 24 bases lay in between. Germline V gene sequence: CDR1 SGHNT, CDR2 YYREEE (reference sequence).

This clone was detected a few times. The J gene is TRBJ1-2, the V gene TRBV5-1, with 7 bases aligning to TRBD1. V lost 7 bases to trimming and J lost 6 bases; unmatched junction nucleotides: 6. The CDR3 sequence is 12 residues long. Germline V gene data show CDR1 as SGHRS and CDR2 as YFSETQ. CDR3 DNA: TGCGCCAGCTCACGACAGGGAGATGGCTACACCTTC. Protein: CASSRQGDGYTF.

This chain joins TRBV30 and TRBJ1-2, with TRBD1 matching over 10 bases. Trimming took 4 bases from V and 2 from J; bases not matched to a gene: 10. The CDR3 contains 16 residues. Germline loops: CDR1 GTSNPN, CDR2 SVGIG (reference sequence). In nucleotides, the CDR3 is TGTGCCTGGATTCGGGACAGGGGCCAATCGAACTATGGCTACACCTTC. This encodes CAWIRDRGQSNYGYTF. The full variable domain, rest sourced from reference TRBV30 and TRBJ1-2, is SQTIHQWPATLVQPVGSPLSLECTVEGTSNPNLYWYRQAAGRGLQLLFYSVGIGQISSEVPQNLSASRPQDRQFILSSKKLLLSDSGFYLCAWIRDRGQSNYGYTFGSGTRLTVV.

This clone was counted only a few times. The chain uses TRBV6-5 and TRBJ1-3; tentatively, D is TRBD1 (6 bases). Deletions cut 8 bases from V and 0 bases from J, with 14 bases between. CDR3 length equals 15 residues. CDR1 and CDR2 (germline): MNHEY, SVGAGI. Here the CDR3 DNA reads TGTGCCAGCCGGGGGGCAGCAGTCTCTGGAAACACCATATATTTT. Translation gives CASRGAAVSGNTIYF.

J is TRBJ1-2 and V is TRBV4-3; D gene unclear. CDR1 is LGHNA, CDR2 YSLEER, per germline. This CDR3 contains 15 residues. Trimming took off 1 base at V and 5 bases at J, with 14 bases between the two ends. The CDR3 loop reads CASSQGYGGQYGYTF. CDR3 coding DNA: TGCGCCAGCAGCCAAGGGTACGGCGGCCAATATGGCTACACCTTC.

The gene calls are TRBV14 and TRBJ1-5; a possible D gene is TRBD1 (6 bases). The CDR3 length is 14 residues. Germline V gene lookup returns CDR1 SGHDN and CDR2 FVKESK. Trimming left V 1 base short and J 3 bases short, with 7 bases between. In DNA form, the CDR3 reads TGTGCCAGCAGCCAAGGGACAGACAATCAGCCCCAGCATTTT. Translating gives CASSQGTDNQPQHF.

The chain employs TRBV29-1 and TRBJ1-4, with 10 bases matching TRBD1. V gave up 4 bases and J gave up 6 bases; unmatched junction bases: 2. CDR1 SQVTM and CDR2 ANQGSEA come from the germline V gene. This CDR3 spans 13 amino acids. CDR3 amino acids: CSVGDRGDEKLFF. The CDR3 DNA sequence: TGCAGCGTTGGGGACAGGGGTGATGAAAAACTGTTTTTT.

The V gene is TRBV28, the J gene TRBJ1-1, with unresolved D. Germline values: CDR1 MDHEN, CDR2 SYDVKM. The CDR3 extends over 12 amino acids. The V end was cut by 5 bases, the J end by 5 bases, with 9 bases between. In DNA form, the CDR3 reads TGTGCCAGCAGTGAGAGGAGGACTGAAGCTTTCTTT. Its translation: CASSERRTEAFF.

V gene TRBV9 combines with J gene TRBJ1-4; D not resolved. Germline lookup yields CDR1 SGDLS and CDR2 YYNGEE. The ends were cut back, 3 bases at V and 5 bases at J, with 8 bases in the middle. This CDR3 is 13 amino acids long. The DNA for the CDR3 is TGTGCCAGCAGCGATGGTACAAATGAAAAACTGTTTTTT. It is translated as CASSDGTNEKLFF.

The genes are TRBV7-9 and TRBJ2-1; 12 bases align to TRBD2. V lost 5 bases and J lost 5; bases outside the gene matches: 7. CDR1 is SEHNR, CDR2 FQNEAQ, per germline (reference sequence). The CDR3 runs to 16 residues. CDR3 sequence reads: CASSDQTSGRNNEQFF. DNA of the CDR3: TGTGCCAGCAGCGATCAGACTAGCGGGAGAAACAATGAGCAGTTCTTC.

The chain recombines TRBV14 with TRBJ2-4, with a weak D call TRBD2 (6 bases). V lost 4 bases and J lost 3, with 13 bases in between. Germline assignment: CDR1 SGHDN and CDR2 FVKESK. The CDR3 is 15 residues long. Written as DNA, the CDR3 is TGTGCCAGCAGCCCGTTTGGAGGGCACAAAAACATTCAGTACTTC. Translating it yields CASSPFGGHKNIQYF.

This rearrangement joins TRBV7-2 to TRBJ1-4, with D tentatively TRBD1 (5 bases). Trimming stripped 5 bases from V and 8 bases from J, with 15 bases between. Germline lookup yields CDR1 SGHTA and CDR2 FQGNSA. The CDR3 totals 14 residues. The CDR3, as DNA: TGTGCCAGCAGCCCCCGGGGGAGCCGGGAAAAACTGTTTTTT. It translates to CASSPRGSREKLFF.

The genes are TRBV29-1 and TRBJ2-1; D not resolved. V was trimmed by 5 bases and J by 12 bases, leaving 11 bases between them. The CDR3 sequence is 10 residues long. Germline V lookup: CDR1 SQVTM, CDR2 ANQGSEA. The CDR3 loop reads CSVTDFPQFF. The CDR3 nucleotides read TGCAGCGTTACCGACTTTCCGCAGTTCTTC.